The 10 T cell receptor beta chains given below trace back to one sample, sequenced in a study of T-cell memory formation after mild COVID-19. TCRdb reprocessed the 5' RACE reads via MiXCR and lists one record per CDR3 protein. The table has roughly 600,000 distinct CDR3 sequences, under 20% seen once. The material sequenced was PBMCs or a T cell subset sorted from them (not recorded which). The receptors were sampled from an adult woman who had mild COVID-19 (a few samples of this study predate the infection). Cell type and time point are not known.

The rearrangement uses TRBV2 and TRBJ1-5; no reliable D call. Germline lookup yields CDR1 SNHLY and CDR2 FYNNEI. The CDR3 runs to 15 residues. V was cut by 6 bases and J by 1 base, with 13 bases left in between. CDR3 nucleotide sequence: TGTGCCAGCAGAGCTGAGTCGAGAAGCAATCAGCCCCAGCATTTT. Residues: CASRAESRSNQPQHF.

The chain couples TRBV5-1 to TRBJ1-2, with D hard to call. The CDR3 consists of 14 residues. Trimming took off 4 bases at V and 1 base at J, with 11 bases between the two ends. Germline V gene lookup returns CDR1 SGHRS and CDR2 YFSETQ. The CDR3 sequence: CASSPVDRNYGYTF. The CDR3, as DNA: TGCGCCAGCAGCCCCGTGGACCGTAACTATGGCTACACCTTC.

This rearrangement joins TRBV6-2 or TRBV6-3 to TRBJ2-7, with 7 bases aligning to TRBD1. Trimming removed 5 bases from V and 0 bases from J; junction bases left unmatched: 19. The CDR3 sequence is 19 residues long. Per germline, CDR1 MNHEY and CDR2 SVGEGT. The CDR3 DNA follows: TGTGCCAGCAGTAGCCGGAGACAGGGAATTCCCCAGGTCTCCTACGAGCAGTACTTC. This sequence encodes CASSSRRQGIPQVSYEQYF.

This clonotype was counted only a few times. The chain joins TRBV5-1 to TRBJ2-3; 12 nucleotides line up with TRBD2. CDR3 size: 14 residues. Germline V CDR1 and CDR2: SGHRS, YFSETQ. The V gene end was trimmed by 4 bases and the J gene end by 6 bases; junction bases not matched to a gene: 3. The CDR3 nucleotides read TGCGCCAGCAGCCGACTAGCGGGAGAGGATACGCAGTATTTT. Translation gives CASSRLAGEDTQYF.

The chain couples TRBV24-1 to TRBJ1-2, with a possible D match to TRBD1 (5 bases). Germline CDR1 KGHDR, CDR2 SFDVKD. The CDR3 covers 13 residues. Trimming removed 0 bases at V and 7 bases at J, with 8 bases between. The CDR3 DNA reads as TGTGCCACCAGTGATTTGCGAGGGGTTGGCTACACCTTC. Amino acids: CATSDLRGVGYTF.

The chain recombines TRBV18 with TRBJ1-1, with TRBD1 matching over 9 bases. Trimming removed 3 bases from V and 5 bases from J; junction bases left unmatched: 7. Per the germline V gene, CDR1 is KGHSH and CDR2 is LQKENI. The CDR3 sequence is 15 residues long. CDR3: CASSPTTGGGTEAFF. The CDR3 DNA reads as TGTGCCAGCTCACCTACCACAGGGGGCGGAACTGAAGCTTTCTTT.

The table lists this clonotype with many counts. The chain recombines TRBV5-1 with TRBJ2-7; 13 nucleotides match TRBD2. Germline V gives CDR1 SGHRS, CDR2 YFSETQ. V was clipped by 3 bases and J by 2 bases; unmatched bases: 2. The CDR3 is made up of 15 amino acids. The CDR3 sequence is CASSSGLAGPYEQYF. The CDR3 DNA sequence: TGCGCCAGCAGCTCGGGACTAGCGGGACCCTACGAGCAGTACTTC.

This clonotype was observed a handful of times. The chain recombines TRBV6-2 or TRBV6-3 with TRBJ2-7, with 14 positions matching TRBD2. Germline V gene lookup returns CDR1 MNHEY and CDR2 SVGEGT. Trimming took 2 bases from V and 3 from J; bases not matched to a gene: 9. CDR3 length: 18 residues. In DNA form, the CDR3 reads TGTGCCAGCAGTTACCCAGGGACTAGCGGGAGCCGATTCTACGAGCAGTACTTC. Its translation: CASSYPGTSGSRFYEQYF.

The chain joins TRBV5-1 to TRBJ2-3; possible D gene TRBD2, 7 bases. Germline values: CDR1 SGHRS, CDR2 YFSETQ. The V end lost 6 bases, the J end lost 0 bases, and 17 bases lay between the germline ends. CDR3 length: 16 amino acids. CDR3 in DNA: TGCGCCAGCACCCCCGATCGGGGGGCAAGCACAGATACGCAGTATTTT. Translating it yields CASTPDRGASTDTQYF.

This clonotype occurred many times. The DNA of the CDR3 is TGTGCCAGCAGCTCGGGGATTAGCACAGATACGCAGTATTTT. It encodes CASSSGISTDTQYF. The rearrangement links TRBV4-2 to TRBJ2-3; D may be TRBD2 (5 bases). V shed 5 bases and J shed 0 bases, with 9 bases lying between them. Germline CDR1 is LGHNA and CDR2 is YNFKEQ. The CDR3 totals 14 residues.